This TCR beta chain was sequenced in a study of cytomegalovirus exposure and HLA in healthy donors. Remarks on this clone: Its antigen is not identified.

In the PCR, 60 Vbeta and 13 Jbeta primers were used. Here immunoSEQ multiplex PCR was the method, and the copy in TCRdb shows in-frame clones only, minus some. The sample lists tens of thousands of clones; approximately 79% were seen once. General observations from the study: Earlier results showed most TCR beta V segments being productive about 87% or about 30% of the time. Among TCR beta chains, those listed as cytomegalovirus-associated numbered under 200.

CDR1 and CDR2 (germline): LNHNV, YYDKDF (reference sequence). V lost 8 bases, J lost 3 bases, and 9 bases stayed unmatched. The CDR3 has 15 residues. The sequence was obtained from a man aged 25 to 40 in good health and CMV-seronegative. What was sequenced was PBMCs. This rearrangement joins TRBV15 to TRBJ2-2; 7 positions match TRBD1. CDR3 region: CATVAGGDHTGELFF. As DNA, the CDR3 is TGTGCCACCGTAGCAGGGGGAGATCACACCGGGGAGCTGTTTTTT.